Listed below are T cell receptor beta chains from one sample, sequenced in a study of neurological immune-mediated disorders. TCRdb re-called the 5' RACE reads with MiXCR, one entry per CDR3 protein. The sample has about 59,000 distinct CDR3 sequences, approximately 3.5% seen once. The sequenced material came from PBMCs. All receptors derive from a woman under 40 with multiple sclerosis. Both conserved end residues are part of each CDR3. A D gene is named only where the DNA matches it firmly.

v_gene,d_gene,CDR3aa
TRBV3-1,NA,CASSQGGGTRSGNEQFF
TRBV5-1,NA,CASSLAGLYEQYF
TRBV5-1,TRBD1,CASSLTGPSTDTQYF
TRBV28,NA,CASSPGIHTEAFF
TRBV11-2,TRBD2,CASSLDGGGQETQYF
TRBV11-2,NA,CASSRTWGDTSHDNEQFF
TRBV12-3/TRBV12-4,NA,CASSASGRETQYF
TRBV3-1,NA,CASSQGPYHYNEQFF
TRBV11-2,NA,CASSLPPSGGLYNEQFF
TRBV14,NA,CASSPWDGYGYTF
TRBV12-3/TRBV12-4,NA,CASSLGGGTDTQYF
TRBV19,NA,CASSSPGHQHF
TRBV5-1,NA,CASSAWPEETQYF
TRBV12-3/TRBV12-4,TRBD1,CASSLGGQSPGQPQHF
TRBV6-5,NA,CASSHRDASSMNTEAFF
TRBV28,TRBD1,CASSPTGVIRTDTQYF